Presented here are 16 T cell receptor beta chains from one specimen sequenced in a study of T cell responses to AZD1222 COVID-19 vaccine. Using immunoSEQ multiplex PCR, the repertoire was profiled, and TCRdb retains in-frame clones only, with some absent. The sample comprises about 140,000 clones, almost 90% of which are singletons, and nearly 3.5% rests with the top ten. The sample in question was peripheral blood, obtained on day 0 of AZD1222 vaccination. The receptors originated from an adult in good health.

The chain employs TRBV5-1 and TRBJ1-5; TRBD1 might be the D (5 bases). Trimming took 0 bases from V and 1 from J, leaving 8 bases between them. The germline V gene has CDR1 SGHRS and CDR2 YFSETQ. CDR3 length equals 15 residues. The CDR3 loop reads CASSLGGLSNQPQHF. CDR3 DNA: TGCGCCAGCAGCTTGGGGGGACTGAGCAATCAGCCCCAGCATTTT.

This rearrangement joins TRBV18 to TRBJ1-2, with a possible D match to TRBD1 (6 bases). This CDR3 has 19 amino acids. In germline, CDR1 is KGHSH, CDR2 LQKENI. Trimming took off 3 bases at V and 7 bases at J, with 30 bases between the two ends. The CDR3 loop is CASSPFDQGFGVTGSGYTF. In nucleotides, the CDR3 is TGTGCCAGCTCACCCTTCGATCAGGGGTTTGGGGTTACAGGTTCTGGCTACACCTTC.

The chain uses TRBV28 and TRBJ2-5; 7 bases agree with TRBD2. Germline lookup yields CDR1 MDHEN and CDR2 SYDVKM. J gave up 7 bases and V 7 bases, and 12 bases lay outside the gene matches. The CDR3 spans 14 residues. CDR3 nucleotide sequence: TGTGCCAGCACCAAGCGGGAACCATATGGGACCCAGTACTTC. Translated, it gives CASTKREPYGTQYF.

This clone has more than one count but fewer than ten. The chain couples TRBV6-1 to TRBJ1-3; a weak D match, TRBD1 (6 bases). The CDR3 length is 17 residues. CDR1 and CDR2 from the germline V gene are MNHNS and SASEGT. V was trimmed by 2 bases and J by 7 bases, leaving 21 bases between them. CDR3 sequence (DNA): TGTGCCAGCAGTGAAACTCCTCTGGCAGGGGTCGCGAACACCATATATTTT. Translated: CASSETPLAGVANTIYF.

The V and J genes are TRBV20-1 and TRBJ2-7, with 13 bases fitting TRBD2. The CDR3 has 17 amino acids. From germline, CDR1 is DFQATT and CDR2 SNEGSKA (reference sequence). Trimming cost V 3 bases and J 3 bases; bases outside gene matches: 11. CDR3 sequence reads: CSASRGLAGALSYEQYF. In nucleotides, the CDR3 is TGCAGTGCTAGTAGAGGACTAGCGGGAGCCCTTAGCTACGAGCAGTACTTC.

This CDR3 is CASSDQGAYGYTF. The CDR3 DNA is TGTGCCAGCAGCGATCAGGGGGCCTATGGCTACACCTTC. V usage is TRBV3-1 (or the pseudogene TRBV3-2) and J usage is TRBJ1-2; 8 positions agree with TRBD1. The CDR3 extends over 13 amino acids. V dropped 5 bases and J dropped 4; count of bases not matched to a gene: 3. Germline V lookup: CDR1 LGHDT, CDR2 YNNKEL (reference sequence).

V usage is TRBV20-1 and J usage is TRBJ2-1; 7 nucleotides line up with TRBD1. Germline CDR1 DFQATT, CDR2 SNEGSKA (reference sequence). The CDR3 consists of 14 residues. J lost 9 bases, V lost 3 bases, and 11 bases had no gene match. CDR3 loop: CSASRQGDPSEQFF. Here the CDR3 DNA reads TGCAGTGCTAGTAGGCAGGGGGACCCTAGTGAGCAGTTCTTC.

The V gene is TRBV19, the J gene TRBJ2-6; maybe TRBD2 (5 bases). V lost 4 bases and J lost 2, with 9 bases in between. Germline loops: CDR1 LNHDA, CDR2 SQIVND (reference sequence). This CDR3 has 15 amino acids. DNA of the CDR3: TGTGCCAGTAGTACGGGATTCCCTGGGGCCAACGTCCTGACTTTC. Translating gives CASSTGFPGANVLTF.

This chain joins TRBV7-2 and TRBJ2-1, with 16 bases fitting TRBD2. In germline, CDR1 is SGHTA, CDR2 FQGNSA. J gave up 9 bases and V 5 bases, and 4 bases lay outside the gene matches. The CDR3 sequence is 15 residues long. The CDR3: CASSAGTSGRGEQFF. The DNA of the CDR3 is TGTGCCAGCAGCGCCGGGACTAGCGGGAGGGGTGAGCAGTTCTTC.

The gene calls are TRBV7-8 and TRBJ1-1, with TRBD1 as a possible D gene (5 bases). Germline V gene lookup returns CDR1 SGHVS and CDR2 FQNEAQ. This CDR3 contains 15 residues. V gave up 2 bases and J gave up 3 bases, with 13 bases separating them. The DNA of the CDR3 is TGTGCCAGCAGCTTATTCCCAGGGAAGTACACTGAAGCTTTCTTT. Encoded protein: CASSLFPGKYTEAFF. The variable domain in full, completed from reference TRBV7-8 and TRBJ1-1, reads GAGVSQSPRYKVAKRGQDVALRCDPISGHVSLFWYQQALGQGPEFLTYFQNEAQLDKSGLPSDRFFAERPEGSVSTLKIQRTQQEDSAVYLCASSLFPGKYTEAFFGQGTRLTVV.

This chain links TRBV28 with TRBJ2-7; TRBD1 matches at 7 bases. CDR1 and CDR2 (germline): MDHEN, SYDVKM. V lost 4 bases and J lost 9; bases outside the gene matches: 12. The CDR3 is 14 residues long. CDR3: CASSSGTVPTVQYF. The CDR3 coding sequence is TGTGCCAGCAGTTCCGGGACAGTTCCTACGGTGCAGTACTTC.

V gene TRBV7-8 combines with J gene TRBJ1-2; D possibly corresponds to TRBD1 (5 bases). CDR3 size: 17 residues. Germline CDR1 SGHVS, CDR2 FQNEAQ. Trimming took off 1 base at V and 3 bases at J, with 18 bases between the two ends. The CDR3 loop is CASSLGRRRGRDYGYTF. DNA for the CDR3: TGTGCCAGCAGCTTAGGCCGCAGAAGGGGACGGGACTATGGCTACACCTTC.

This clone was seen a handful of times. The J gene is TRBJ2-7, the V gene TRBV7-2; D unclear. Germline assignment: CDR1 SGHTA and CDR2 FQGNSA. V lost 5 bases to trimming and J lost 3 bases, with 14 bases between them. The CDR3 totals 14 residues. CDR3 residues: CASSGTVNYYEQYF. The CDR3 nucleotides read TGTGCCAGCAGCGGCACCGTAAACTACTACGAGCAGTACTTC.

The rearrangement joins TRBV6-2 or TRBV6-3 to TRBJ2-4; the D call may be TRBD1 or TRBD2 (6 bases each). This CDR3 has 14 amino acids. CDR1 is MNHEY and CDR2 is SVGEGT in the germline V gene. V was clipped by 6 bases and J by 7 bases, with 16 bases between them. Here the CDR3 reads CASSPRQGRNIQYF. Here the CDR3 DNA reads TGTGCCAGCAGCCCTCGCCAGGGGAGGAACATTCAGTACTTC.

V and J are TRBV2 and TRBJ2-7; a weak D match, TRBD1 (6 bases). The CDR3 consists of 15 residues. Between the trimmed V and J ends, which lost 2 bases and 4 bases, there was a span of 15 bases. CDR1 and CDR2 from the germline V gene are SNHLY and FYNNEI. The CDR3 DNA is TGTGCCAGCAGTGAATCTCGGCAGGGGTGGTACGAGCAGTACTTC. This translates into CASSESRQGWYEQYF.

The chain recombines TRBV11-2 with TRBJ1-5; D unresolved. CDR1 is SGHAT and CDR2 is FQNNGV in the germline V gene. The CDR3 runs 15 residues. Trimming shortened V by 0 bases and J by 4 bases, and 10 bases separated the two germline ends. CDR3 nucleotides: TGTGCCAGCAGCTTAGATCGCGGATATAATCAGCCCCAGCATTTT. This gives the protein CASSLDRGYNQPQHF.